Presented here are 32 T cell receptor beta chains from one specimen sequenced in a study of TET2 disruption in CD19-targeted CAR T cells. Sequenced by immunoSEQ multiplex PCR; TCRdb stores in-frame clones only, minus some. The sample includes more than 25,000 clones. Their antigen targets remain unknown. Regarding treatment: autologous CTL019 cells: CD19 CAR with 4-1BB and CD3 zeta domains. The starting material was CD8- CAR+ T cells sorted from cultured blood T cells, obtained for CD19 CAR T cell therapy. The subset here: CD8-negative CAR-positive T cells from the infusion product. All receptors derive from a man aged 65-85 years with chronic lymphocytic leukemia.

Concerning this clone: The read ends 3 residues early relative to the CDR3; the germline J gene fills the gap. The V and J genes are TRBV27 and TRBJ1-5, with D uncertain. CDR1 and CDR2 from the germline V gene are MNHEY and SMNVEV (reference sequence). The germline V and J ends were trimmed by 10 bases and 4 bases, with 17 bases remaining between them. The CDR3 runs 14 residues. The CDR3 region is CATMVRPGNQPQHF. The CDR3 bases that were read are TGTGCCACCATGGTAAGGCCCGGGAATCAGCCC.

Points on this clone: Coverage ceases 3 residues before the CDR3 finishes, and the germline J gene fills in the end. The genes are TRBV15 and TRBJ2-3; 11 bases agree with TRBD1. Germline-derived CDR1 and CDR2 are LNHNV and YYDKDF (reference sequence). V shed 8 bases, J shed 5 bases, and the junction held 3 bases outside the gene matches. This CDR3 has 13 amino acids. CDR3 sequence reads: CATGTGGVDTQYF. CDR3 DNA (partial): TGTGCCACCGGGACAGGGGGTGTAGATACG.

Details on this clone: Read coverage stops 3 residues before the CDR3 terminus; the germline J gene supplies the remainder. V is TRBV2 and J is TRBJ2-1; 10 bases align to TRBD1. V lost 1 base and J lost 5; bases outside the gene matches: 2. Germline V gives CDR1 SNHLY, CDR2 FYNNEI. This CDR3 has 15 residues. The CDR3 sequence: CASSEEGQGNNEQFF. CDR3 bases read: TGTGCCAGCAGTGAAGAGGGACAGGGGAACAATGAG.

Concerning this clone itself: The read falls 3 residues short of the CDR3 end, and the missing part is taken from the germline J gene. The chain is built from TRBV2 and TRBJ1-5; D may be TRBD1 (6 bases). CDR3 length: 15 residues. Per germline, CDR1 SNHLY and CDR2 FYNNEI. Trimming removed 1 base from V and 3 bases from J, with 10 bases in between. The CDR3: CASSEGQVPNQPQHF. The CDR3 DNA, read in part, is TGTGCCAGCAGTGAAGGACAGGTTCCCAATCAGCCC. Variable domain in full (rest from reference TRBV2 and TRBJ1-5): EPEVTQTPSHQVTQMGQEVILRCVPISNHLYFYWYRQILGQKVEFLVSFYNNEISEKSEIFDDQFSVERPDGSNFTLKIRSTKLEDSAMYFCASSEGQVPNQPQHFGDGTRLSIL.

About this clone itself: Coverage ceases 3 residues before the CDR3 finishes, and the germline J gene fills in the end. J is TRBJ1-1 and V is TRBV10-2; D is possibly TRBD1 (5 bases). The CDR3 has 13 residues. V lost 4 bases to trimming and J lost 4 bases, with 10 bases between them. The germline V gene encodes CDR1 WSHSY and CDR2 SAAADI. Incomplete CDR3 DNA: TGCGCCAGCAGTGGGGGGGGGATCACTGAA. This translates into CASSGGGITE. The entire CDR3 reads CASSGGGITEAFF.

Points on this clone: The sequenced fragment ends 3 residues before the CDR3 boundary, so the rest is inferred from the germline J gene. The gene calls are TRBV20-1 and TRBJ2-5, with D possibly TRBD2 on 7 matching bases. Germline loops: CDR1 DFQATT, CDR2 SNEGSKA (reference sequence). Trimming stripped 0 bases from V and 5 bases from J, with 16 bases between. CDR3 length equals 15 residues. CDR3: CSARDLTGGRETQYF. CDR3 DNA, as far as it was read: TGCAGTGCTAGAGACTTAACGGGGGGCCGGGAGACC.

A note on this clone: From the germline J gene comes the end of the CDR3, since the read stops 3 residues before it. The V and J genes are TRBV11-2 and TRBJ2-7; D not certain. Trimming took off 4 bases at V and 1 base at J, with 5 bases between the two ends. The CDR3 covers 12 residues. CDR1 and CDR2 (germline): SGHAT, FQNNGV. The part of the CDR3 DNA that was read is TGTGCCAGCAGCTCCACATCCTACGAG. Its translation: CASSSTSYE. The full CDR3 protein reads CASSSTSYEQYF.

In the case of this clone: The sequenced fragment ends 3 residues before the CDR3 boundary, so the rest is inferred from the germline J gene. The chain is built from TRBV18 and TRBJ1-1; 9 bases map to TRBD1. The CDR3 length is 14 residues. V lost 5 bases, J lost 6 bases, and 7 bases stayed unmatched. The germline V gene has CDR1 KGHSH and CDR2 LQKENI. CDR3 DNA, as far as it was read: TGTGCCAGCTCATCGGACAGGGGAGGAGCTGAA. Its protein is CASSSDRGGAE. The entire CDR3 sequence reads CASSSDRGGAEAFF.

About this clone: The CDR3 goes on 3 residues after the read ends, and that part is filled in from the germline J gene. The V and J genes are TRBV29-1 and TRBJ1-1; D gene ambiguous. V gave up 2 bases and J gave up 1 base, with 8 bases separating them. The CDR3 contains 13 residues. Germline V lookup: CDR1 SQVTM, CDR2 ANQGSEA. The CDR3 sequence is CSVEYSQNTEAFF. The sequenced CDR3 bases are TGCAGCGTTGAATACAGTCAGAACACTGAA.

On this clone itself: The read finishes 3 residues shy of the CDR3 end, and the germline J gene is used to complete it. The chain recombines TRBV28 with TRBJ2-7; TRBD1 is a possible D gene (6 bases). CDR3 length equals 14 residues. Germline assignment: CDR1 MDHEN and CDR2 SYDVKM. V dropped 3 bases and J dropped 2 bases, with 11 bases sitting between them. The CDR3 protein is CASSFGTRTYEQYF. The sequenced part of the CDR3 DNA is TGTGCCAGCAGTTTTGGGACAAGAACCTACGAG.

With respect to this clone: Read sequence stops 3 residues before the CDR3 end, and the germline J gene provides the missing end. The chain couples TRBV6-1 to TRBJ1-2; TRBD1 is a possible D gene (6 bases). The germline V gene encodes CDR1 MNHNS and CDR2 SASEGT. This CDR3 contains 15 residues. CDR3 sequence: CASSDLAGGHNDYTF. CDR3 bases read: TGTGCCAGCAGTGATCTAGCGGGGGGGCACAATGAC.

As regards this clone: The read is 3 residues too short to cover the CDR3 end, so that end is filled in from the germline J gene. The V and J genes are TRBV14 and TRBJ1-5, with TRBD1 as a possible D gene (5 bases). The V gene lost 4 bases and the J gene lost 9 bases, with 13 bases spanning the gap. The CDR3 is 13 residues long. CDR1 and CDR2 (germline): SGHDN, FVKESK. CDR3 in amino acids: CASSPLPQGPQHF. The DNA read from the CDR3 is TGTGCCAGCAGCCCCCTCCCTCAGGGGCCC.

This CDR3 reads CASSLARGGRYNEQFF. The sequenced CDR3 bases are TGTGCCAGCAGCTTAGCGCGGGGGGGCCGGTACAATGAG. The chain couples TRBV7-2 to TRBJ2-1, with 9 nucleotides matching TRBD2. The read is 3 residues too short to cover the CDR3 end, so that end is filled in from the germline J gene. Germline-derived CDR1 and CDR2 are SGHTA and FQGNSA. The junction had 4 bases not matched to a gene; V was cut back by 0 bases and J by 4 bases. CDR3 length: 16 amino acids.

About this clone: The read stops 3 residues short of the end of the CDR3; the missing end is completed from the germline J gene. The J gene is TRBJ2-2, the V gene TRBV12-3 or TRBV12-4; weak D call: TRBD1 (6 bases). This CDR3 is 15 amino acids long. V lost 4 bases to trimming and J lost 0 bases, with 9 bases between them. CDR3 residues: CASSWGPTNTGELFF. The sequenced part of the CDR3 DNA is TGTGCCAGCAGTTGGGGGCCGACGAACACCGGGGAG.

Details on this clone: The read terminates 3 residues before the CDR3 end, so the remaining end is supplied by the germline J gene. Other nucleotide sequences from this sample produce the same CDR3. The rearrangement joins TRBV6-2 or TRBV6-3 to TRBJ1-2, with D perhaps TRBD1 (6 bases). The CDR3 is made up of 15 amino acids. From germline, CDR1 is MNHEY and CDR2 SVGEGT. CDR3 region: CASSYLGQSTDTYTF. CDR3 DNA, as far as it was read: TGTGCCAGCAGTTACCTGGGACAAAGCACAGATACC.

A note on this clone: Sequencing ends 3 residues short of the CDR3 end; the germline J gene provides the rest. The V call is TRBV7-3, the J call TRBJ2-3; 7 nucleotides match TRBD2. Trimming took 5 bases from V and 8 from J; bases not matched to a gene: 10. CDR1 and CDR2 from the germline V gene are SGHTA and FQGTGA. The CDR3 extends over 14 amino acids. CDR3 region: CASSPTSSLGTQYF. The part of the CDR3 DNA that was read is TGTGCCAGCAGCCCGACTAGCTCCCTGGGTACG. The full variable domain, in which reference TRBV7-3 and TRBJ2-3 provide the parts outside the CDR3, is GAGVSQTPSNKVTEKGKYVELRCDPISGHTALYWYRQSLGQGPEFLIYFQGTGAADDSGLPNDRFFAVRPEGSVSTLKIQRTERGDSAVYLCASSPTSSLGTQYFGPGTRLTVL.

Comment on this clone: The read halts 3 residues ahead of the CDR3 end, with the missing end drawn from the germline J gene. This chain uses TRBV9 with TRBJ2-2; 7 nucleotides line up with TRBD2. The V and J ends lost 0 bases and 5 bases, in that order; junction bases with no gene match: 7. The CDR3 runs to 16 residues. Germline values: CDR1 SGDLS, CDR2 YYNGEE. The covered CDR3 bases are TGTGCCAGCAGCGTAGGGGGGGGAATAGGGACCGGGGAG. Protein: CASSVGGGIGTGE. From start to end, the CDR3 is CASSVGGGIGTGELFF.

CDR3 protein: CASTGLAGQEAQYF. CDR3 DNA (partial): TGTGCCAGTACCGGACTAGCGGGGCAAGAGGCG. The chain joins TRBV19 to TRBJ2-3; 12 nucleotides match TRBD2. With the read ending 3 residues before the CDR3 end, the germline J gene is used to fill in that end. From germline, CDR1 is LNHDA and CDR2 SQIVND (reference sequence). The CDR3 consists of 14 residues.

Concerning this clone itself: The DNA ends 3 residues before the CDR3 does, and the rest of the CDR3 is filled in from the germline J gene. The rearrangement joins TRBV19 to TRBJ1-2; maybe TRBD1 (6 bases). This CDR3 contains 15 residues. Germline CDR1 is LNHDA and CDR2 is SQIVND (reference sequence). The chain's CDR3 is CASSRTGLGTDTYTF. Partial CDR3 DNA: TGTGCCAGTAGCAGAACAGGGCTTGGCACAGATACC.

Comments on this clone: The CDR3 extends 3 residues past the end of the read, so its final part is completed from the germline J gene. V gene TRBV27 combines with J gene TRBJ2-2; the D is unclear. The CDR3 is 17 residues long. V was trimmed by 8 bases and J by 1 base, leaving 20 bases between them. Germline CDR1 reads MNHEY; CDR2 reads SMNVEV (reference sequence). The DNA read from the CDR3 is TGTGCCAGCTGTGTTCTAGGCGCCCCTAAGAACACCGGGGAG. Protein: CASCVLGAPKNTGE. From start to end, the CDR3 is CASCVLGAPKNTGELFF.

Notes on this clone: The read terminates 3 residues ahead of where the CDR3 ends, so the germline J gene completes it. The chain is built from TRBV6-2 or TRBV6-3 and TRBJ2-7; 11 positions agree with TRBD1. The germline CDR1 and CDR2 sequences are MNHEY and SVGEGT. The CDR3 is made up of 14 amino acids. Germline trimming cut 10 bases from V and 1 base from J; bases unmatched to any gene: 6. The CDR3 DNA, read in part, is TGTGCCACCGGACAGGGGGCTCCGTCCTACGAG. This gives the protein CATGQGAPSYE. Given in full, the CDR3 is CATGQGAPSYEQYF.

As concerns this clone: The read halts 3 residues ahead of the CDR3 end, with the missing end drawn from the germline J gene. V is TRBV5-1 and J is TRBJ1-1, with D maybe TRBD1 (5 bases). Trimming shortened V by 5 bases and J by 5 bases, and 16 bases separated the two germline ends. The CDR3 loop spans 14 amino acids. Germline V lookup: CDR1 SGHRS, CDR2 YFSETQ. Here the CDR3 reads CASRPYEGETEAFF. The CDR3 DNA, read in part, is TGCGCCAGCAGGCCCTACGAAGGGGAGACTGAA.

Worth noting for this clone: Read sequence stops 3 residues before the CDR3 end, and the germline J gene provides the missing end. The gene calls are TRBV11-2 and TRBJ2-7, with D perhaps matching TRBD1 (6 bases). The CDR3 contains 15 residues. Germline loops: CDR1 SGHAT, CDR2 FQNNGV. The V and J ends lost 0 bases and 5 bases respectively, with 14 bases between them. CDR3 amino acids: CASSLDQRGYNEQYF. The covered CDR3 bases are TGTGCCAGCAGCTTAGATCAAAGGGGGTACAACGAG.

Points on this clone: The read terminates 3 residues before the CDR3 end, so the remaining end is supplied by the germline J gene. This chain connects TRBV20-1 to TRBJ2-4; D is possibly TRBD2 (5 bases). This CDR3 spans 13 amino acids. Per the germline V gene, CDR1 is DFQATT and CDR2 is SNEGSKA (reference sequence). CDR3 amino acids: CSANGADQETQYF. The sequenced part of the CDR3 DNA is TGCAGTGCTAACGGAGCGGACCAAGAGACT.

As to this clone: The CDR3 end falls 3 residues outside the read, so it is completed with the germline J gene. The chain uses TRBV6-2 or TRBV6-3 and TRBJ2-3, with TRBD1 matching over 7 bases. CDR3 length equals 16 residues. Germline-derived CDR1 and CDR2 are MNHEY and SVGEGT. The trim removed 5 bases at V and 2 bases at J, leaving 10 bases unmatched. CDR3 DNA (partial): TGTGCCAGCAGTCCCGGGTGGGACAGCCCCACAGATACG. This sequence encodes CASSPGWDSPTDT. The whole CDR3 reads CASSPGWDSPTDTQYF.

On this clone: The read terminates 3 residues ahead of where the CDR3 ends, so the germline J gene completes it. This chain connects TRBV7-9 to TRBJ1-4, with D hard to call. CDR3 length: 12 amino acids. V was trimmed by 3 bases and J by 7 bases, leaving 6 bases between them. In germline, CDR1 is SEHNR, CDR2 FQNEAQ (reference sequence). The CDR3 spells CASSFSPEKLFF. The sequenced part of the CDR3 DNA is TGTGCCAGCAGCTTTTCTCCTGAAAAA.

In regard to this clone: The sample holds other DNA sequences that translate to the same CDR3. The CDR3 protein is CASSYSPPSGVYNEQFF. The CDR3 DNA, read in part, is TGTGCCAGCAGTTACTCGCCTCCTAGCGGGGTTTACAATGAG. The chain employs TRBV6-2 or TRBV6-3 and TRBJ2-1; TRBD2 agrees at 9 bases. Sequencing ends 3 residues short of the CDR3 end; the germline J gene provides the rest. Germline CDR1 reads MNHEY; CDR2 reads SVGEGT. V lost 0 bases to trimming and J lost 4 bases; unmatched junction nucleotides: 7. CDR3 length: 17 amino acids.

Details on this clone: The sample carries other DNA sequences with the same CDR3. The covered CDR3 bases are TGTGCCAGCAGGACAGGGGGCGGTTATGGC. Its protein product is CASRTGGGYG. The whole CDR3 protein reads CASRTGGGYGYTF. This chain joins TRBV28 and TRBJ1-2; 10 nucleotides agree with TRBD1. The read ends 3 residues early relative to the CDR3; the germline J gene fills the gap. The CDR3 totals 13 residues. Germline trimming cut 6 bases from V and 5 bases from J; bases unmatched to any gene: 3. Germline loops: CDR1 MDHEN, CDR2 SYDVKM.

A word on this clone: The CDR3 end lies 3 residues beyond the end of the read and is filled in from the germline J gene. The chain uses TRBV5-4 and TRBJ2-2; tentative D call: TRBD2 (5 bases). CDR3 size: 14 residues. With 0 bases removed from V and 9 bases from J, the gap between germline ends came to 12 bases. The germline V gene encodes CDR1 SGHNT and CDR2 YYREEE (reference sequence). CDR3 DNA (partial): TGTGCCAGCAGCTTGGAACTAGATAACCGGGAG. Protein product: CASSLELDNRE. The CDR3, in full, reads CASSLELDNRELFF.

A note on this clone: The read falls 3 residues short of the CDR3 end, and the missing part is taken from the germline J gene. This chain connects TRBV5-8 to TRBJ1-5, with 9 bases aligning to TRBD1. The germline CDR1 and CDR2 sequences are SGHTS and YDEGEE. This CDR3 region has 15 residues. With 3 bases clipped from V and 6 bases from J, the junction kept 7 bases outside the gene matches. The CDR3 bases that were read are TGTGCCAGCAGCTCGGGGACAGGGTTAAGTCAGCCC. Translation gives CASSSGTGLSQP. The CDR3, in full, reads CASSSGTGLSQPQHF.

Remarks on this clone: Read coverage stops 3 residues before the CDR3 terminus; the germline J gene supplies the remainder. This chain joins TRBV12-5 and TRBJ2-5; the D is unclear. This CDR3 comprises 15 residues. Germline V gene sequence: CDR1 LGHNT, CDR2 FRNRAP. V lost 1 base and J 7 bases, leaving 16 bases between the germline ends. Partial CDR3 DNA: TGTGCTAGTGGTTTGGATTCGACTGCCAGAGGGACC. As protein: CASGLDSTARGT. Given in full, the CDR3 is CASGLDSTARGTQYF.

This chain's CDR3 is CASSVWTGGAYEQYF. CDR3 DNA, as far as it was read: TGTGCCAGCAGCGTATGGACAGGGGGCGCCTACGAG. The chain uses TRBV5-8 and TRBJ2-7; 11 bases line up with TRBD1. The read comes to an end 3 residues before the CDR3 does, leaving the germline J gene to fill in the end. From germline, CDR1 is SGHTS and CDR2 YDEGEE. V dropped 4 bases and J dropped 2; count of bases not matched to a gene: 5. The CDR3 contains 15 residues.